These T cell receptor beta chains were read from a single sample in a study of PD-L1 blockade in urothelial cancer. The data were produced by immunoSEQ multiplex PCR, yet TCRdb's version contains in-frame clones alone and is incomplete. Of about 80,000 clones detected, approximately 86% appear once; the ten largest clones hold roughly 7.3%. This specimen consisted of PBMCs, obtained around atezolizumab (anti-PD-L1) treatment. Receptors were obtained from a man in his forties with urothelial cancer. Each CDR3 is given with its conserved first and last residue. A D gene is named only where the DNA matches it firmly.

j_call d_call cdr3_length v_call cdr3_aa cdr3_nt
TRBJ2-3 - 14 TRBV27 CASSFRTSADTQYF TGTGCCAGCAGTTTTCGCACATCAGCAGATACGCAGTATTTT
TRBJ2-5 - 13 TRBV28 CASSLLYQETQYF TGTGCCAGCAGTTTACTGTACCAAGAGACCCAGTACTTC
TRBJ1-5 - 13 TRBV30 CAWSVQGFRPQHF TGTGCCTGGAGTGTACAGGGATTCAGGCCCCAGCATTTT
TRBJ1-5 - 13 TRBV30 CAWKAPGNQPQHF TGTGCCTGGAAAGCCCCTGGCAATCAGCCCCAGCATTTT
TRBJ2-2 - 19 TRBV1 CTSSQEKWAAGGQAGELFF TGCACCAGCAGCCAAGAAAAGTGGGCGGCGGGAGGGCAAGCCGGGGAGCTGTTTTTT
TRBJ2-1 TRBD2 13 TRBV29-1 CSVEEREGHEQFF TGCAGCGTTGAAGAGCGGGAGGGCCACGAGCAGTTCTTC
TRBJ1-5 TRBD1 18 TRBV5-8 CASSSEQGARGSNQPQHF TGTGCCAGCAGCTCGGAACAGGGGGCGAGGGGAAGCAATCAGCCCCAGCATTTT
TRBJ1-2 - 13 TRBV7-9 CASSLVGQGGYTF TGTGCCAGCAGCTTAGTGGGTCAGGGTGGCTACACCTTC
TRBJ1-2 - 11 TRBV28 CASSHRDGYTF TGTGCCAGCAGCCACAGGGATGGCTACACCTTC
TRBJ1-1 - 13 TRBV5-5 CASSLLPDSGAFF TGTGCCAGCAGCTTGCTTCCTGACAGTGGAGCTTTCTTT
TRBJ1-4 - 14 TRBV6-6 CASSYDRPQGELFF TGTGCCAGCAGCTACGACAGGCCACAAGGGGAACTGTTTTTT
TRBJ1-4 - 14 TRBV9 CASSRGPLVEKLFF TGTGCCAGCAGCCGCGGGCCCCTTGTTGAAAAACTGTTTTTT
TRBJ1-2 - 19 TRBV28 CASSLFLTRKEDGQGGYTF TGTGCCAGCAGTTTATTTTTGACCCGGAAGGAGGACGGCCAAGGTGGCTACACCTTC
TRBJ1-1 TRBD1 14 TRBV7-9 CASSIGTGITEAFF TGTGCCAGCAGCATAGGGACAGGGATCACTGAAGCTTTCTTT